This T cell receptor (beta chain) was identified in a study of T cell repertoires in cytomegalovirus infection (dated by TCRdb to the late 2010s). Describing the broader study: The HLA type of each donor mattered for the analysis, because public TCR beta signatures pointed to carriage of CMV infection along with the matching HLA type.

This sample was sequenced with an Illumina HiSeq 1500. The public reads were run again by TCRdb, first through fastp at Q25 and then through MiXCR, and only productive beta chains were kept. Each entry is one CDR3 protein sequence, shown with its most common DNA and genes. The sample table holds about 260,000 distinct CDR3 sequences, of which roughly 9% were seen once. The top ten clones comprise approximately 15% of the sample. This clonotype has ten or more counts. There is no known antigen for this receptor. It has no much larger one-base neighbor in the sample; base qualities were not kept. Between the V and J ends, shortened by 4 bases and 6 bases respectively, the junction contains 8 bases. CDR1 and CDR2 are read off the germline V gene as SGHDN and FVKESK. Its CDR3 holds 12 amino acids, cysteine through phenylalanine. The CDR3 DNA has 36 bases and is translated from base 1. Paper-wide results and their limitations: The ex vivo response was dominated by HLA-C-restricted CMV-specific TCR beta clonotypes, and the single most frequent clonotype in two of eight donors was supplied by these HLA-C-restricted clonotypes. In both this cohort and an independent cohort of a few hundred donors, the cumulative frequency of public TCR beta family members distinguished carriers of CMV infection plus the relevant HLA type.

The sequencing input was PBMCs. This chain is built from TRBV14 and TRBJ2-3; too little of a D gene remains to name it. The source of this sequence is a human donor in good health (CMV status not recorded). Some clones in this sample may be carry-over from other donors' samples. The CDR3: CASSPTMDTQYF. The DNA is TGTGCCAGCAGCCCTACAATGGATACGCAGTATTTT. Extended through the reference TRBV14 and TRBJ2-3 proteins, this CDR3 yields the full variable domain: EAGVTQFPSHSVIEKGQTVTLRCDPISGHDNLYWYRRVMGKEIKFLLHFVKESKQDESGMPNNRFLAERTGGTYSTLKVQPAELEDSGVYFCASSPTMDTQYFGPGTRLTVL.